Each of the 5 T cell receptor beta chains below was sequenced from the same sample in a study of regulatory T cells in long-lasting Graves disease. Arm-PCR of CDR3 regions and iRepertoire HTBI primers were used to build TCR beta libraries. TCRdb passed the multiplex PCR reads through MiXCR, listing each CDR3 protein once. The table has roughly 530,000 distinct CDR3 sequences, approximately 16% seen once. Sample time point: newly diagnosed GD, antithyroid drugs for less than 3 months. Extracted PBMC RNA gave rise to the TCR library. This sample also belongs to another study, concerning T cells in Graves' hyperthyroidism and ophthalmopathy.

The sample in question was peripheral blood mononuclear cells (PBMCs), obtained at new diagnosis, from a patient treated with antithyroid drugs. These receptors were obtained from a woman in her forties or fifties with Graves disease.

This clonotype showed up just a few times. The genes are TRBV5-5 and TRBJ2-7, with 8 bases lining up with TRBD1. V was pared by 4 bases and J by 7 bases, with 13 bases of the junction left unmatched. Germline V gene sequence: CDR1 SGHKS, CDR2 YYEKEE (reference sequence). This CDR3 has 15 amino acids. The CDR3 DNA is TGTGCCAGCAGCCAAAGGACACAGGGGGGTTCAGAGCAGTACTTC. Its translation: CASSQRTQGGSEQYF.

This rearrangement joins TRBV24-1 to TRBJ2-3; 10 bases agree with TRBD1. Germline loops: CDR1 KGHDR, CDR2 SFDVKD. J lost 4 bases, V lost 6 bases, and 9 bases had no gene match. The CDR3 sequence is 16 residues long. The CDR3 DNA sequence: TGTGCCACCAGTACGATGGACAGGGGGGATCCAGATACGCAGTATTTT. This translates into CATSTMDRGDPDTQYF.

This clonotype has ten or more counts. The chain links TRBV11-2 to TRBJ2-7; D possibly corresponds to TRBD1 (7 bases). This CDR3 comprises 14 residues. V shed 4 bases and J shed 3 bases, with 13 bases lying between them. The germline V gene encodes CDR1 SGHAT and CDR2 FQNNGV. CDR3 DNA sequence: TGTGCCAGCAGCTGGGGGGACAGATACTACGAGCAGTACTTC. Its protein product is CASSWGDRYYEQYF. Using reference TRBV11-2 and TRBJ2-7 for the parts outside the CDR3, the full variable domain is EAGVAQSPRYKIIEKRQSVAFWCNPISGHATLYWYQQILGQGPKLLIQFQNNGVVDDSQLPKDRFSAERLKGVDSTLKIQPAKLEDSAVYLCASSWGDRYYEQYFGPGTRLTVT.

This clonotype has a handful of counts. V and J are TRBV29-1 and TRBJ1-1; weak D call: TRBD1 (6 bases). CDR1 and CDR2 from the germline V gene are SQVTM and ANQGSEA. V lost 7 bases to trimming and J lost 0 bases, with 12 bases between them. This CDR3 contains 13 residues. The chain's CDR3 is CSASGHLNTEAFF. CDR3 nucleotides: TGCAGCGCCTCGGGACATTTGAACACTGAAGCTTTCTTT.

This clonotype appeared a few times. A much larger clone sits a single nucleotide away, making a read error possible. The V gene is TRBV12-3 or TRBV12-4, the J gene TRBJ2-1, with 8 bases identical to TRBD1. Trimming cost V 8 bases and J 10 bases; bases outside gene matches: 7. The CDR3 is 12 amino acids. DNA of the CDR3: TGTGCCAGCTCGGACAGGGCTGGCGAGCAGTTCTTC. Its translation is CASSDRAGEQFF.